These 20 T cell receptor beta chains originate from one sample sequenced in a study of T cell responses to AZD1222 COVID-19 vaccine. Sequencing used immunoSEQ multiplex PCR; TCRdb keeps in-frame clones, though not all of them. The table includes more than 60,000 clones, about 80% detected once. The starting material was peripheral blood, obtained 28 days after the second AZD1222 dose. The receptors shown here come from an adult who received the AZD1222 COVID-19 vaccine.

In DNA, the CDR3 is TGTGCCAGCCGAGTAGGGCATAGCAATCAGCCCCAGCATTTT. Its translation is CASRVGHSNQPQHF. The chain has TRBV28 and TRBJ1-5; D remains ambiguous. Trimming cost V 8 bases and J 0 bases, with 11 bases left between them. Germline CDR1 reads MDHEN; CDR2 reads SYDVKM. The CDR3 is 14 amino acids.

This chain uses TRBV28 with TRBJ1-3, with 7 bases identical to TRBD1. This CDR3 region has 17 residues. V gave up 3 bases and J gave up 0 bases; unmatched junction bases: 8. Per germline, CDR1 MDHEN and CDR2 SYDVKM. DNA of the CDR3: TGTGCCAGCAGTTTTGCGGGACAGCTCTTCTCTGGAAACACCATATATTTT. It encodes CASSFAGQLFSGNTIYF. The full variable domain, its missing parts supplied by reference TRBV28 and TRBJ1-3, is DVKVTQSSRYLVKRTGEKVFLECVQDMDHENMFWYRQDPGLGLRLIYFSYDVKMKEKGDIPEGYSVSREKKERFSLILESASTNQTSMYLCASSFAGQLFSGNTIYFGEGSWLTVV.

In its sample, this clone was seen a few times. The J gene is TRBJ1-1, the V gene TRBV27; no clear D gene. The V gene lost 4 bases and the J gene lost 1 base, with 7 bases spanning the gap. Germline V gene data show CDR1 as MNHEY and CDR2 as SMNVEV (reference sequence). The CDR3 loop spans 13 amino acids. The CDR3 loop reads CASSYVENTEAFF. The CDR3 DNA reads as TGTGCCAGCAGTTATGTGGAGAACACTGAAGCTTTCTTT.

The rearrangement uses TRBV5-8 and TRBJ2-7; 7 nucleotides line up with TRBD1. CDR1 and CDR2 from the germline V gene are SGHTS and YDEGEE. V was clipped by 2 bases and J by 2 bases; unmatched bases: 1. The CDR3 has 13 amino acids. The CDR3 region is CASSFRGTYEQYF. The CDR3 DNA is TGTGCCAGCAGCTTCAGGGGGACCTACGAGCAGTACTTC.

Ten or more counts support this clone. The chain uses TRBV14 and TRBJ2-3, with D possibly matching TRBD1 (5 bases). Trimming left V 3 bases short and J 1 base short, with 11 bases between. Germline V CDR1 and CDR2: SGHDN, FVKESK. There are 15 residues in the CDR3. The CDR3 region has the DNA TGTGCCAGCAGCCAGAAAGGACACCGCACAGATACGCAGTATTTT. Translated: CASSQKGHRTDTQYF.

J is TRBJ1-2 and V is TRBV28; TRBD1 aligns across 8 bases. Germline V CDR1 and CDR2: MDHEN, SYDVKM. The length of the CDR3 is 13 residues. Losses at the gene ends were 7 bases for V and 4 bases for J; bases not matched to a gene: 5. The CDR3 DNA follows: TGTGCCAGCATCGGCAGGGGGCCCTATGGCTACACCTTC. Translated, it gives CASIGRGPYGYTF.

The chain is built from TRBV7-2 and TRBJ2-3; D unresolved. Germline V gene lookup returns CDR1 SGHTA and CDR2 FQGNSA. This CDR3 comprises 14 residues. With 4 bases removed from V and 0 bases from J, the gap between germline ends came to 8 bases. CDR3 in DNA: TGTGCCAGCAGCTCTCTGGCTAGCACAGATACGCAGTATTTT. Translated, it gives CASSSLASTDTQYF.

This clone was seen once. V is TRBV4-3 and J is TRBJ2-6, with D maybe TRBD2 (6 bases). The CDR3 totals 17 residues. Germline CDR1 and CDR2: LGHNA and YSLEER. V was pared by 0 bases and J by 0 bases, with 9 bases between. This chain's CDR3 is CASSQEGLSSGANVLTF. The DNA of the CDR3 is TGCGCCAGCAGCCAAGAGGGACTGAGCTCTGGGGCCAACGTCCTGACTTTC.

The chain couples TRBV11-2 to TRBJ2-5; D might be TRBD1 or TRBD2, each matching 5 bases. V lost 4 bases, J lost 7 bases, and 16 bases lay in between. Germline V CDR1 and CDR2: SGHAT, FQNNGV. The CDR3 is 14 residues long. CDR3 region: CASSSGTAGGTQYF. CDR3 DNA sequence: TGTGCCAGCAGCTCTGGGACGGCAGGAGGGACCCAGTACTTC.

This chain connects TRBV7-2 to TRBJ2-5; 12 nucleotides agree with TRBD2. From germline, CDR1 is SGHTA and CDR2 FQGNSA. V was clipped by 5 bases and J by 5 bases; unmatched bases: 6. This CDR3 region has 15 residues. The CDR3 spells CASSTGLAGTETQYF. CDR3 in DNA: TGTGCCAGCAGCACCGGACTAGCGGGAACGGAGACCCAGTACTTC.

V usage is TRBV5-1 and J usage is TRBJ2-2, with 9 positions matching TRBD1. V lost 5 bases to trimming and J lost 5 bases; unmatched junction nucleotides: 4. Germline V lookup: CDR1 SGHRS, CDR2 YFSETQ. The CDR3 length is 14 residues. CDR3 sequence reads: CASRRTGDTGELFF. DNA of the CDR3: TGCGCCAGCAGGAGGACAGGGGATACCGGGGAGCTGTTTTTT.

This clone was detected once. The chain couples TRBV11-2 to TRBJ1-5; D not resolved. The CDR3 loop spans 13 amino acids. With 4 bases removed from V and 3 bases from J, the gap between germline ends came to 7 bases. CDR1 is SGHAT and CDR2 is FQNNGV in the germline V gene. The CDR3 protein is CASSSDLNQPQHF. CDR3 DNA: TGTGCCAGCAGCTCCGACCTCAATCAGCCCCAGCATTTT.

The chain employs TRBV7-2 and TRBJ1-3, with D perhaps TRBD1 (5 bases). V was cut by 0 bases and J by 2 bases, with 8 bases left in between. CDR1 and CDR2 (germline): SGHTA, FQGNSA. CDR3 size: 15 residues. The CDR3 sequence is CASSLAWGAGNTIYF. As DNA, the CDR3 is TGTGCCAGCAGCTTAGCGTGGGGGGCTGGAAACACCATATATTTT.

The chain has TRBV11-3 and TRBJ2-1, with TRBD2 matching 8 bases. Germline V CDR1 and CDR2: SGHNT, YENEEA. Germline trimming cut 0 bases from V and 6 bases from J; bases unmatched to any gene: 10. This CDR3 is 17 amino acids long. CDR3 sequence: CASSLEGGLESGNEQFF. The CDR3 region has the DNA TGTGCCAGCAGCTTAGAGGGGGGACTAGAGAGCGGCAATGAGCAGTTCTTC.

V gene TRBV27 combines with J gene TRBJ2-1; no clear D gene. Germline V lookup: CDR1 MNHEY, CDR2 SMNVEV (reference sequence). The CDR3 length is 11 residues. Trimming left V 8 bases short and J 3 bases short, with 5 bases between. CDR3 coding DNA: TGTGCCAGCTCCCTCTACAATGAGCAGTTCTTC. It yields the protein CASSLYNEQFF.

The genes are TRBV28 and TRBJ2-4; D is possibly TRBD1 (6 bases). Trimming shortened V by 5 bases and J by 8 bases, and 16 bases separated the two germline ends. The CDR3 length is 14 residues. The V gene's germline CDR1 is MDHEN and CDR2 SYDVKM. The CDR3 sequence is CASSPGRGWDIQYF. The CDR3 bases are TGTGCCAGCAGTCCCGGCAGGGGTTGGGACATTCAGTACTTC. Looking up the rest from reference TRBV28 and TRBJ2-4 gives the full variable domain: DVKVTQSSRYLVKRTGEKVFLECVQDMDHENMFWYRQDPGLGLRLIYFSYDVKMKEKGDIPEGYSVSREKKERFSLILESASTNQTSMYLCASSPGRGWDIQYFGAGTRLSVL.

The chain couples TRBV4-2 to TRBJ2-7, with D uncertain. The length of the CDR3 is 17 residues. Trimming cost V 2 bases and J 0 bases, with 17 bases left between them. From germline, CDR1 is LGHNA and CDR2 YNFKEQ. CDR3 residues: CASSQPTQSFTSYEQYF. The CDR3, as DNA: TGTGCCAGCAGCCAACCCACCCAGTCGTTTACCTCCTACGAGCAGTACTTC.

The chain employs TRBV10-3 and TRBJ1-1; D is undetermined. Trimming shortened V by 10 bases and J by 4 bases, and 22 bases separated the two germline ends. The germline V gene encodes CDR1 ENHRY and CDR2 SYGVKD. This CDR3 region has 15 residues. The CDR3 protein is CATKTPAPLGTEAFF. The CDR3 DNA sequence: TGTGCCACCAAGACTCCGGCCCCTCTGGGCACTGAAGCTTTCTTT.

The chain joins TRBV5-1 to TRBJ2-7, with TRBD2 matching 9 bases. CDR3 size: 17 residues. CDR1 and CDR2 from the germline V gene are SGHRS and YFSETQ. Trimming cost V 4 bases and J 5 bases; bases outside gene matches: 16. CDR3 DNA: TGCGCCAGCAGCATACAGGGTCGCCTAGCGGGAATCGACGAGCAGTACTTC. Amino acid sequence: CASSIQGRLAGIDEQYF.

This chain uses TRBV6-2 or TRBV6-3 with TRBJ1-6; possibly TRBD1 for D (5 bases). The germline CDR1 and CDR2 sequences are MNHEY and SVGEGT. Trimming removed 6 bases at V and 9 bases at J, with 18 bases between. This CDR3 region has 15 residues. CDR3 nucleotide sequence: TGTGCCAGCAGCAACGACAGCGGGTACGGTTCACCCCTCCACTTT. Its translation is CASSNDSGYGSPLHF.